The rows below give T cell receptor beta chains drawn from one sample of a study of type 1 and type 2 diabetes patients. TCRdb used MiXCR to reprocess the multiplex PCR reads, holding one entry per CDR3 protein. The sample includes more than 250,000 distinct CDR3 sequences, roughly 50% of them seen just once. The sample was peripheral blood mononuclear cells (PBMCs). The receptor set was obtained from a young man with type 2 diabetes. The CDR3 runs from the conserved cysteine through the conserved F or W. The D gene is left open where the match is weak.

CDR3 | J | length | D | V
CASSESRRGVGAPNTQYF | TRBJ2-3 | 18 | . | TRBV2
CATSDSGPGQPQHF | TRBJ1-5 | 14 | . | TRBV24-1
CASALGLNTEAFF | TRBJ1-1 | 13 | . | TRBV12-5
CAWSQDYSTDTQYF | TRBJ2-3 | 14 | . | TRBV30
CASRTSGNTYNEQFF | TRBJ2-1 | 15 | TRBD2 | TRBV5-1
CSGCLADWDEQFF | TRBJ2-1 | 13 | TRBD2 | TRBV29-1
CAISEGGSTDTQYF | TRBJ2-3 | 14 | . | TRBV10-3
CASSNRDRANEKLFF | TRBJ1-4 | 15 | TRBD1 | TRBV25-1
CASSILSGETQYF | TRBJ2-5 | 13 | . | TRBV19
CASSVARYTEAFF | TRBJ1-1 | 13 | . | TRBV6-1
CSARDGEGGASEQYF | TRBJ2-7 | 15 | . | TRBV20-1
CASSLEQGANYGYTF | TRBJ1-2 | 15 | TRBD1 | TRBV7-9
CSVVPSGPTYEQYF | TRBJ2-7 | 14 | TRBD2 | TRBV29-1
CASRARGFSYEQYF | TRBJ2-7 | 14 | . | TRBV7-2
CASTLPGQVYEQYF | TRBJ2-7 | 14 | TRBD1 | TRBV2
CASSQDVAGATNEKLFF | TRBJ1-4 | 17 | . | TRBV4-2
CATSRLLAGGGGEQFF | TRBJ2-1 | 16 | TRBD2 | TRBV15
CATSRKRQEQYF | TRBJ2-7 | 12 | . | TRBV15
CSAGGLAGNEQFF | TRBJ2-1 | 13 | TRBD2 | TRBV20-1
CASSLDASSTDTQYF | TRBJ2-3 | 15 | . | TRBV7-2
CATQVRTQYF | TRBJ2-5 | 10 | . | TRBV6-6
CASTHSGRGNTEAFF | TRBJ1-1 | 15 | . | TRBV19
CASSLTDYGYTF | TRBJ1-2 | 12 | . | TRBV19
CASSFFLSTEAFF | TRBJ1-1 | 13 | . | TRBV12-3/TRBV12-4
CASGGYANEQFF | TRBJ2-1 | 12 | . | TRBV2
CAISDGVRGKTYNSPLHF | TRBJ1-6 | 18 | . | TRBV10-3
CAISGSSIGYEQYF | TRBJ2-7 | 14 | . | TRBV10-3
CASSIDRTYQETQYF | TRBJ2-5 | 15 | . | TRBV19
CAASLRGLEAQYF | TRBJ2-3 | 13 | TRBD2 | TRBV2
CASSAKTGHEQYF | TRBJ2-7 | 13 | . | TRBV6-1
CASGQELNTEAFF | TRBJ1-1 | 13 | TRBD1 | TRBV2
CASSLGVAETQYF | TRBJ2-5 | 13 | . | TRBV27
CASSLLSRAYEQYF | TRBJ2-7 | 14 | . | TRBV28
CASSLDALLYTDTQYF | TRBJ2-3 | 16 | . | TRBV7-2
CASSPTVGWEQYF | TRBJ2-7 | 13 | . | TRBV18
CASSSGGAYEQYF | TRBJ2-7 | 13 | . | TRBV5-1
CAIRDEGQSGPGWQETQYF | TRBJ2-5 | 19 | . | TRBV6-1
CATDNRISGVTYEQYF | TRBJ2-7 | 16 | TRBD2 | TRBV2
CSARIPSGLNTGELFF | TRBJ2-2 | 16 | TRBD2 | TRBV20-1
CSARTTGEPNQPQHF | TRBJ1-5 | 15 | . | TRBV20-1
CASSLTPDGKLFF | TRBJ2-2 | 13 | . | TRBV7-3
CATSGENRDRGPGIGNQPQHF | TRBJ1-5 | 21 | TRBD1 | TRBV15
CASSSPRTSGYYEQYF | TRBJ2-7 | 16 | TRBD2 | TRBV6-5
CASSLVLERTDTQYF | TRBJ2-3 | 15 | . | TRBV5-1
CASSLLQALYEQYF | TRBJ2-7 | 14 | . | TRBV28
CASSRQGAADTQYF | TRBJ2-3 | 14 | TRBD1 | TRBV12-5
CATTDRGGNTEAFF | TRBJ1-1 | 14 | TRBD1 | TRBV19
CASSIVSGAGAETQYF | TRBJ2-5 | 16 | . | TRBV19
CASSLSTGAGGEQYF | TRBJ2-7 | 15 | . | TRBV28
CASSESENTEAFF | TRBJ1-1 | 13 | . | TRBV10-1
CAISESRGPNTEAFF | TRBJ1-1 | 15 | . | TRBV10-3
CAWGPNLWNTEAFF | TRBJ1-1 | 14 | . | TRBV30
CASSPLTSGSGNEQFF | TRBJ2-1 | 16 | TRBD2 | TRBV7-9
CASSSTSWRGTYEQYF | TRBJ2-7 | 16 | . | TRBV13